This T cell receptor beta chain came from a study of PD-1 blockade in classical Hodgkin lymphoma. Turning to the study itself: Every 2 weeks, patients had 3 mg/kg nivolumab intravenously.

Clones were read by immunoSEQ multiplex PCR, and TCRdb kept only the in-frame ones, dropping some. The sample consists of 90,000 to 110,000 clones, over 85% of them appearing once. Time point here: cycle 4 day 1 (C4D1), after more than five weeks of nivolumab. Autologous stem cell transplantation was followed by relapse in every patient, and brentuximab vedotin exposure varied. Best responses included complete response and partial response; otherwise, the best response was progressive disease. Comment on this clone: Its specificity is unknown.

With 2 bases clipped from V and 4 bases from J, the junction kept 15 bases outside the gene matches. Germline loops: CDR1 ENHRY, CDR2 SYGVKD. The CDR3 spans 18 residues. Study findings and constraints: CD4+ TCR diversity, unlike CD8+, climbed significantly by C4D1. Patients starting nivolumab less than 1 year after ASCT had lower diversity and were excluded from later analyses.

This TCR was recovered from a human donor with classical Hodgkin lymphoma. V and J are TRBV10-3 and TRBJ1-2, with TRBD1 matching over 8 bases. The sample in question was peripheral blood mononuclear cells (PBMCs), obtained before the fourth cycle of nivolumab. The CDR3 bases are TGTGCCATCAGTGAGCCCTCTCGGACAGGGAAGGTGCGCTATGGCTACACCTTC. This codes for CAISEPSRTGKVRYGYTF.